This entry features one T cell receptor (beta chain) sequence. What it binds is not known. The CDR3 loop spans 14 amino acids. CDR1 is MNHEY, CDR2 SMNVEV, per germline (reference sequence). Trimming stripped 6 bases from V and 4 bases from J, with 16 bases between. Each CDR3 protein is one row after TCRdb ran MiXCR on the RT-PCR reads. The data show about 480,000 distinct CDR3 sequences, 13% seen once. This specimen belongs to a study of response to subunit inactivated influenza vaccine. Regarding the study as a whole: It was the authors' suggestion that each seasonal influenza vaccination recruits few new T cells.

This specimen consisted of PBMCs from blood, obtained about 40 days after vaccination. The chain joins TRBV27 to TRBJ2-7; D possibly corresponds to TRBD1 (6 bases). This clonotype was obtained from a man in his forties or fifties who received an inactivated influenza vaccine. The CDR3 loop reads CASSSLGTQYEQYF. The CDR3 DNA sequence: TGTGCCAGCAGCTCACTCGGGACACAGTACGAGCAGTACTTC.